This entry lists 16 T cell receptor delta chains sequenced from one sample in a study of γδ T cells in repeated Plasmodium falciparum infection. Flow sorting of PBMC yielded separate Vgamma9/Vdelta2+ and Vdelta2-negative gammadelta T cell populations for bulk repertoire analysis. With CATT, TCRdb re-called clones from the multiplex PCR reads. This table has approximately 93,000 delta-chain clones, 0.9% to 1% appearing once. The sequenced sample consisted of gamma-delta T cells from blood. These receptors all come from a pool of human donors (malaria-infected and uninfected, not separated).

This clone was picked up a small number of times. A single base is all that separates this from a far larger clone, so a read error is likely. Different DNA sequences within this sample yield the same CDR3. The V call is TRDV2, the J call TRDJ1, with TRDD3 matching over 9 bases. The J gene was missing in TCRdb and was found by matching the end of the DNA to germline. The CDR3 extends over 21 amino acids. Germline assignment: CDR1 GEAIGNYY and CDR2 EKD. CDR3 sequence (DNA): TGTGCCTGCGACAAGGGGGTTTACTGGGGGACCAAGTCGACGTACACCGATAAACTCATCTTT. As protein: CACDKGVYWGTKSTYTDKLIF.

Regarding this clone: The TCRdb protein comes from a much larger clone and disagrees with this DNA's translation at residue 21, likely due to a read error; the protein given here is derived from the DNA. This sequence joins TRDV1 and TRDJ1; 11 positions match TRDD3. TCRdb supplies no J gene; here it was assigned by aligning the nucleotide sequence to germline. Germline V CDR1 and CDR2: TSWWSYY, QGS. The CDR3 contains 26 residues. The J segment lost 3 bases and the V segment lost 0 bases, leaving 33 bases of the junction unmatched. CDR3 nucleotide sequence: TGTGCTCTTGGGGAACTAGAGGCCTACAAGGCCCGCCGTGGCTGGGGGATACTGGCGGACGCCGATAAACTCATCTTT. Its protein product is CALGELEAYKARRGWGILADADKLIF.

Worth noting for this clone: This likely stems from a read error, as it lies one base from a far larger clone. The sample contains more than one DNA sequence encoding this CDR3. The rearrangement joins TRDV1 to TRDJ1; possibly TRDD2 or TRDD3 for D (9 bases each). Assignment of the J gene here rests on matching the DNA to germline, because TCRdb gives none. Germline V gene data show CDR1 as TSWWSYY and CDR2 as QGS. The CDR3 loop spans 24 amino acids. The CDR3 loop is CALGDRGLPTFLGDWRSYTDKLIF. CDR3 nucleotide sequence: TGCGCTCTTGGGGACCGCGGCCTTCCTACTTTTCTGGGGGATTGGAGGTCCTACACCGATAAACTCATCTTT.

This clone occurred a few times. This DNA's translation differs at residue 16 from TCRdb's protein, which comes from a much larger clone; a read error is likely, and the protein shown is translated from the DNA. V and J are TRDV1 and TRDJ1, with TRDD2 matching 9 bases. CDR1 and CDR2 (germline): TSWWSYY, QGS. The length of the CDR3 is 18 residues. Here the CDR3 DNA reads TGTGCTCTTGGGAACCTTCCTACGAAGTCTACGTACACCGATAAACACATCTTT. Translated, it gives CALGNLPTKSTYTDKHIF.

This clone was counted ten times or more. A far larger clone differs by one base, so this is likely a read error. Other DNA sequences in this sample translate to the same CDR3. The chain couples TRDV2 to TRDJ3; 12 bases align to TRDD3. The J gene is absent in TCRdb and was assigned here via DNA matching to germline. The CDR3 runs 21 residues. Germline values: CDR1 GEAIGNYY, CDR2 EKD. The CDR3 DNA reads TGTGCCTGTGACACCGGGGGACTACTGGGGGATACTGGCTGGGACACCCGGCAGATGTTTTTC. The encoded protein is CACDTGGLLGDTGWDTRQMFF.

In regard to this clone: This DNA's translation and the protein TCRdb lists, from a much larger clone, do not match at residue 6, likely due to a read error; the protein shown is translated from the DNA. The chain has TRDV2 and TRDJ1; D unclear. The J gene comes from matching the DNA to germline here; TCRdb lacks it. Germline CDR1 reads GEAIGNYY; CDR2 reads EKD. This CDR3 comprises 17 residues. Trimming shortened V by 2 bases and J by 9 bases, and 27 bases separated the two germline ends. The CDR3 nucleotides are TGTGCCTGTGACAATGCCTTGTCTTACCCCGAGGGTGGTGAACTCATCTTT. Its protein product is CACDNALSYPEGGELIF.

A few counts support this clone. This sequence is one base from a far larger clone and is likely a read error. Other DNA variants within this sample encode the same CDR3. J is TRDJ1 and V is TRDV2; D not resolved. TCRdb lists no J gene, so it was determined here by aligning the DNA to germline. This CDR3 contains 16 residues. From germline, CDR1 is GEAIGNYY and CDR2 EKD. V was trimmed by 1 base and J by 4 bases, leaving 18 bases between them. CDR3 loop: CACDTRAGGCDDKLIF. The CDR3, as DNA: TGTGCCTGTGACACTCGGGCAGGAGGATGCGACGATAAACTCATCTTT.

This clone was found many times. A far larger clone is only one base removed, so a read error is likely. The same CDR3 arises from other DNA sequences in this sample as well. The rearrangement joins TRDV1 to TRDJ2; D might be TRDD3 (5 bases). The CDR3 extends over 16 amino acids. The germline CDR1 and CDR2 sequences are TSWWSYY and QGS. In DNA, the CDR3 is TGTGCCCTTGGGGTCCGTGGACCGTGGATTACAGCACAACTCTTCTTT. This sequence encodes CALGVRGPWITAQLFF.

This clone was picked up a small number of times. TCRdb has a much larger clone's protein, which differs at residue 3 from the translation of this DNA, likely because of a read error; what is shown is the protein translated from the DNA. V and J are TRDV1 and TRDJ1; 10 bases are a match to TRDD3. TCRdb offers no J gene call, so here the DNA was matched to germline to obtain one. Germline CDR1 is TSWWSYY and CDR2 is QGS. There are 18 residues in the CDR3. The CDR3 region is CAPGELRGIRSFPTKLIF. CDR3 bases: TGTGCTCCTGGGGAACTGAGGGGGATACGCTCCTTCCCGACCAAACTCATCTTT.

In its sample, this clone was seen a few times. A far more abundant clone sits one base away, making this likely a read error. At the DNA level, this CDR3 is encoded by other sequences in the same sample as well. DNA for the CDR3: TGTGCCTGTGACTCTATTGGTACCGGGGGATCGTACACCGATAAACTCATCTTT. This encodes CACDSIGTGGSYTDKLIF. The rearrangement uses TRDV2 and TRDJ1, with 7 bases aligning to TRDD3. Since TCRdb gives no J gene, matching the DNA to germline was used here to assign it. J lost 0 bases, V lost 3 bases, and 15 bases had no gene match. Germline V lookup: CDR1 GEAIGNYY, CDR2 EKD. The CDR3 loop spans 18 amino acids.

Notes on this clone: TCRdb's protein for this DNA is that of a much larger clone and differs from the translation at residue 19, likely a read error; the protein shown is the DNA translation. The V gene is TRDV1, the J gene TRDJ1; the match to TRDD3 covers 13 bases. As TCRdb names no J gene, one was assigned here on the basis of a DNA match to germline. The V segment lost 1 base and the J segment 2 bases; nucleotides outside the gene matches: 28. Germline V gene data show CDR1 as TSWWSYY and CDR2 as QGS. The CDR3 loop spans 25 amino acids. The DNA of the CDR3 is TGTGCTCTTGGGGAACCGTTTCCTTACCTACGTACTGGGGGATACGCCTTCCGTCAGACCGATAAACTCATCTTT. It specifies CALGEPFPYLRTGGYAFRQTDKLIF.

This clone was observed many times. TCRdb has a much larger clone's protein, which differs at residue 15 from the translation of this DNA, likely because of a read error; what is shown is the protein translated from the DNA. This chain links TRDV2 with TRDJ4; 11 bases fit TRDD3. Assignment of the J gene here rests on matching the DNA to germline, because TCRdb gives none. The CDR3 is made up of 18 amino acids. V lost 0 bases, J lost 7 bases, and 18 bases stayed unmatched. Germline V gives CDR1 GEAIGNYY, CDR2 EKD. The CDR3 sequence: CACDTVGGGYAYEGHLIF. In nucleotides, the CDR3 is TGTGCCTGTGACACCGTCGGTGGGGGATACGCATACGAAGGACACCTGATCTTT.

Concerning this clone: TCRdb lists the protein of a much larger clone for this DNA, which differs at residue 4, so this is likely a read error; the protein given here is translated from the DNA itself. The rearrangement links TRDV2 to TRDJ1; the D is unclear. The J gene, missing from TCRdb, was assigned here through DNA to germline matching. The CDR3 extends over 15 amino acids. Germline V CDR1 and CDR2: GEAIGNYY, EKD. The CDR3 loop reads CACVTRGTTSDKLIF. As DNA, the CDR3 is TGTGCCTGTGTCACCCGTGGGACAACGTCCGATAAACTCATCTTT.

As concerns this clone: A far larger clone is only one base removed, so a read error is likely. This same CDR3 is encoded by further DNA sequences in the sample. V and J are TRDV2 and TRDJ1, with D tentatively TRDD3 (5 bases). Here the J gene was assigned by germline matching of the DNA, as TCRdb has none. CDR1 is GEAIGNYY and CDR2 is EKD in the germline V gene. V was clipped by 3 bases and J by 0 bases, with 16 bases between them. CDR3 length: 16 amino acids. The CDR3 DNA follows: TGTGCCTGTGACTCTCTACTAGGGATTTACACCGATAAACTCATCTTT. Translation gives CACDSLLGIYTDKLIF.

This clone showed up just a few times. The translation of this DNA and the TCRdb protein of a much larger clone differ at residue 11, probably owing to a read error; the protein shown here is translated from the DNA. CDR3 in DNA: TGTGCTCTTGGGGAACTACGGCCTTCCTTATCGTACACCGATAAACTCATCTTT. Translated: CALGELRPSLSYTDKLIF. The V and J genes are TRDV1 and TRDJ1; TRDD2 matches 7 bases. Here the J gene was assigned by germline matching of the DNA, as TCRdb has none. There are 18 residues in the CDR3. The germline V gene has CDR1 TSWWSYY and CDR2 QGS. V shed 0 bases, J shed 0 bases, and the junction held 10 bases outside the gene matches.

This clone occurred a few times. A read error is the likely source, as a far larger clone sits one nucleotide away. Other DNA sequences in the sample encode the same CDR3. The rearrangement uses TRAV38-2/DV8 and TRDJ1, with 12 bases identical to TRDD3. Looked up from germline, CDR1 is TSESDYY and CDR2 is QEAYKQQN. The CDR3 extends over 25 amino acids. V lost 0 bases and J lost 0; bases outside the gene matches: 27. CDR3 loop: CAYRSVNFVKGDLLGDTGNTDKLIF. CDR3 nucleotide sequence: TGTGCTTATAGGAGCGTTAACTTCGTAAAAGGCGACCTCCTGGGGGATACGGGGAACACCGATAAACTCATCTTT.